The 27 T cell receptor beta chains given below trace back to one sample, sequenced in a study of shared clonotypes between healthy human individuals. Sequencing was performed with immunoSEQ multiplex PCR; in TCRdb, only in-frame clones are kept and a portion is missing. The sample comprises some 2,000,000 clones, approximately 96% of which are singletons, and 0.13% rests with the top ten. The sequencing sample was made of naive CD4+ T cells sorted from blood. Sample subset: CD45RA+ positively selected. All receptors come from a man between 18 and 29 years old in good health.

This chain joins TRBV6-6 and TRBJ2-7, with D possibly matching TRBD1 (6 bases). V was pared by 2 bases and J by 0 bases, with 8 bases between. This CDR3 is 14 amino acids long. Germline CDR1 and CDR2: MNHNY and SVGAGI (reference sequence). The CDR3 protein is CASSYQDSSYEQYF. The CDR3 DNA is TGTGCCAGCAGTTACCAGGACAGCTCCTACGAGCAGTACTTC.

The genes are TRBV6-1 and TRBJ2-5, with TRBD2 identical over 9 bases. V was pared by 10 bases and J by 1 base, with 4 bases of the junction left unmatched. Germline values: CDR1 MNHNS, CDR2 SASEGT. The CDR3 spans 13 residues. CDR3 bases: TGTGCCATGGGAGCGGGGGGCCAAGAGACCCAGTACTTC. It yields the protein CAMGAGGQETQYF.

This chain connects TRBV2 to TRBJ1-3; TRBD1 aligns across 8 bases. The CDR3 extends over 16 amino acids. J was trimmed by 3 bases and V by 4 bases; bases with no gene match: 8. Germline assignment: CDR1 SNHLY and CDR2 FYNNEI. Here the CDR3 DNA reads TGTGCCAGCAGTGGGAACAGGGGGTTTGGTGGAAACACCATATATTTT. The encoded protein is CASSGNRGFGGNTIYF.

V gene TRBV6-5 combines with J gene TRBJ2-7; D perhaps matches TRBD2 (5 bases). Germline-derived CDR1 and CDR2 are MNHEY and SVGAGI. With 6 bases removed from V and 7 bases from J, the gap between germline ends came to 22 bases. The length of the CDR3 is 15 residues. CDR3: CASSRDARVGGEQYF. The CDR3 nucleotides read TGTGCCAGCAGCCGGGATGCACGGGTAGGTGGGGAGCAGTACTTC.

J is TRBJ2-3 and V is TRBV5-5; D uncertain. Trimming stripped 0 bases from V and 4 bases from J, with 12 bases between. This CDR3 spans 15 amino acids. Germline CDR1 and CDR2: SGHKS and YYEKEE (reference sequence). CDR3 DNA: TGTGCCAGCAGCTTGGTTGAGCGAGTCCCAGATACGCAGTATTTT. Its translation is CASSLVERVPDTQYF. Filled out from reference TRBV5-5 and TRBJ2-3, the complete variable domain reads DAGVTQSPTHLIKTRGQQVTLRCSPISGHKSVSWYQQVLGQGPQFIFQYYEKEERGRGNFPDRFSARQFPNYSSELNVNALLLGDSALYLCASSLVERVPDTQYFGPGTRLTVL.

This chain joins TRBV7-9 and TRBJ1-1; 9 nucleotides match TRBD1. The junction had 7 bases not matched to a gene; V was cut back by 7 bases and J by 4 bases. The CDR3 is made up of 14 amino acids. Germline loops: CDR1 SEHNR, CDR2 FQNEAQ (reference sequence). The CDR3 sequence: CASNHRGRGTEAFF. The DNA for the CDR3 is TGTGCCAGCAACCACAGGGGGCGCGGCACTGAAGCTTTCTTT.

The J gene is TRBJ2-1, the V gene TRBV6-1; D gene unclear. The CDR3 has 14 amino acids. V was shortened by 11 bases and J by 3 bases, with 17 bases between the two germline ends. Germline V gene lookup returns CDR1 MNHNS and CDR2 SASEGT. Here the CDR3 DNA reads TGTGCCTTAACAAAGGGTGGCGTCTACAATGAGCAGTTCTTC. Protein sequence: CALTKGGVYNEQFF.

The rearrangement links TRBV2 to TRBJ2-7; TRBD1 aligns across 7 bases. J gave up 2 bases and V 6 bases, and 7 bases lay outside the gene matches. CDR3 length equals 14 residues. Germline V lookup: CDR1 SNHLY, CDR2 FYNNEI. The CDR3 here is CASRGETGPYEQYF. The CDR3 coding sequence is TGTGCCAGCAGGGGGGAGACAGGGCCCTACGAGCAGTACTTC.

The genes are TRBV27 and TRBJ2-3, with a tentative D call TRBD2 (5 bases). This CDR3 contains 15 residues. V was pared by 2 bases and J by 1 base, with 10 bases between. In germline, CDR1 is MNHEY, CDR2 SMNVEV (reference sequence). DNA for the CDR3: TGTGCCAGCAGTTTAGAGGGATTGGGCACAGATACGCAGTATTTT. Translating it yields CASSLEGLGTDTQYF.

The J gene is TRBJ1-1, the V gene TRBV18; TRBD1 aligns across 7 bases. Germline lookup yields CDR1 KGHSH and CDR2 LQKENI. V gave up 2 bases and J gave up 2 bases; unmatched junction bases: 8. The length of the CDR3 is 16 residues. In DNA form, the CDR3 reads TGTGCCAGCTCACCATTTTCGGGGACAGTAAACACTGAAGCTTTCTTT. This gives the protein CASSPFSGTVNTEAFF. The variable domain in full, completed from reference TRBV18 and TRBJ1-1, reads NAGVMQNPRHLVRRRGQEARLRCSPMKGHSHVYWYRQLPEEGLKFMVYLQKENIIDESGMPKERFSAEFPKEGPSILRIQQVVRGDSAAYFCASSPFSGTVNTEAFFGQGTRLTVV.

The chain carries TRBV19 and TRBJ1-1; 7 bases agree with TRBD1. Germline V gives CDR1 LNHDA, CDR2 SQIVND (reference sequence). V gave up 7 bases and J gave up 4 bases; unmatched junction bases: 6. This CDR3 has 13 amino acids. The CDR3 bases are TGTGCCAGTAACCCCAGGGGGGCCACTGAAGCTTTCTTT. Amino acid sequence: CASNPRGATEAFF. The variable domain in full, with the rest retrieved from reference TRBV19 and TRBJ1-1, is DGGITQSPKYLFRKEGQNVTLSCEQNLNHDAMYWYRQDPGQGLRLIYYSQIVNDFQKGDIAEGYSVSREKKESFPLTVTSAQKNPTAFYLCASNPRGATEAFFGQGTRLTVV.

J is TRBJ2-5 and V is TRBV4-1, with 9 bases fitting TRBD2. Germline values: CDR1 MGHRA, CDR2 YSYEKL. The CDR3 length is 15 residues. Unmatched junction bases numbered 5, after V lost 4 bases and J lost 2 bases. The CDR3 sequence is CASSRGGGAQETQYF. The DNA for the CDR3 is TGCGCCAGCAGCCGCGGCGGGGGGGCGCAAGAGACCCAGTACTTC.

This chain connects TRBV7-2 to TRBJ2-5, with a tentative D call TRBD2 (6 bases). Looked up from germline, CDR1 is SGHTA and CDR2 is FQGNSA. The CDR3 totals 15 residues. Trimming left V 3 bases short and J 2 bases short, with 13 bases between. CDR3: CASSFPGTSQETQYF. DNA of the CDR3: TGTGCCAGCAGCTTTCCCGGGACTTCTCAAGAGACCCAGTACTTC.

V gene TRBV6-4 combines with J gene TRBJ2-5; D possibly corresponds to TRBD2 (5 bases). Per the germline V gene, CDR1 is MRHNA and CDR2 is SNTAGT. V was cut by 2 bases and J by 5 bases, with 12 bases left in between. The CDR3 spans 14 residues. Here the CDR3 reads CASSDLRAKETQYF. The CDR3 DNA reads TGTGCCAGCAGTGACCTGAGGGCGAAGGAGACCCAGTACTTC.

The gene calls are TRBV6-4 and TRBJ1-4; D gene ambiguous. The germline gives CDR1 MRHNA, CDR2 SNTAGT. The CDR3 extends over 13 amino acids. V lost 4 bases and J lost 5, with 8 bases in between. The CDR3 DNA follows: TGTGCCAGCAGTGCGCAAACGAATGAAAAACTGTTTTTT. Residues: CASSAQTNEKLFF.

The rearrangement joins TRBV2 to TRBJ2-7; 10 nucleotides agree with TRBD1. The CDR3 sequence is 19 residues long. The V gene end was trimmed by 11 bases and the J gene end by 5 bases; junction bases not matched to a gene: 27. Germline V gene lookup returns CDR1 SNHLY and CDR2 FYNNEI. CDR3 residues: CASWTGGQVGFGRWDEQYF. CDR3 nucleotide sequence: TGTGCCTCCTGGACAGGGGGACAGGTCGGATTCGGCCGGTGGGACGAGCAGTACTTC.

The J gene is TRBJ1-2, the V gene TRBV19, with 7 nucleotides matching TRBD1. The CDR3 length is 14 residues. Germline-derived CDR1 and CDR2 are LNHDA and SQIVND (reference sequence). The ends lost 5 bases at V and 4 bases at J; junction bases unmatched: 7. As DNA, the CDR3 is TGTGCCAGTAGTCCTGGACAGGTTACCTATGGCTACACCTTC. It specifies CASSPGQVTYGYTF.

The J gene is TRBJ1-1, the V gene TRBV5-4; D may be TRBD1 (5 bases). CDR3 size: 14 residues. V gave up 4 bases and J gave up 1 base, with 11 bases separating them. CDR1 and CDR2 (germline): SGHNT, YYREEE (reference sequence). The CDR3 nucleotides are TGTGCCAGCAGCAAGGGGACGGCGAACACTGAAGCTTTCTTT. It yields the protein CASSKGTANTEAFF.

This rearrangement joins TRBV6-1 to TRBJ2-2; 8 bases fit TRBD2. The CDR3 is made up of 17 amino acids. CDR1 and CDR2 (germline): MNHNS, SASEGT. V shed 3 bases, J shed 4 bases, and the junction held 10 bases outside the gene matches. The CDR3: CASSESASGGLTGELFF. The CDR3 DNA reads TGTGCCAGCAGTGAGTCGGCCAGCGGGGGCCTCACCGGGGAGCTGTTTTTT.

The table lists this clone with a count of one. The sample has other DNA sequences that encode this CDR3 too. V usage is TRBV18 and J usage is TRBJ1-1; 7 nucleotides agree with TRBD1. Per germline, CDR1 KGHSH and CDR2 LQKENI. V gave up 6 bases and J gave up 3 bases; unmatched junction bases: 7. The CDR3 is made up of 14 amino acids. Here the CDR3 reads CASSLNRGDTEAFF. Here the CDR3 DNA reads TGTGCCAGCTCCCTGAACAGGGGAGACACTGAAGCTTTCTTT. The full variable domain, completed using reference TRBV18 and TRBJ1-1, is NAGVMQNPRHLVRRRGQEARLRCSPMKGHSHVYWYRQLPEEGLKFMVYLQKENIIDESGMPKERFSAEFPKEGPSILRIQQVVRGDSAAYFCASSLNRGDTEAFFGQGTRLTVV.

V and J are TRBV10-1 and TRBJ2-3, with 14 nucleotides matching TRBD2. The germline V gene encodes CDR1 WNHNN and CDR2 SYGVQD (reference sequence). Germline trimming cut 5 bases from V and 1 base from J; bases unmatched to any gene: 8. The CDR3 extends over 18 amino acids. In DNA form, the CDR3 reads TGCGCCAGCAGTCCGGGACTAGCGGGAGTCCGAGGCACAGATACGCAGTATTTT. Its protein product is CASSPGLAGVRGTDTQYF.

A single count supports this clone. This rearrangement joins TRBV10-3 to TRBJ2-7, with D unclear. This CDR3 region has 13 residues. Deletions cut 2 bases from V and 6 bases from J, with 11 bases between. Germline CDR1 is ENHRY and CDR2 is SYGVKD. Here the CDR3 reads CAISEPPLGEQYF. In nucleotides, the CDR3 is TGTGCCATCAGTGAGCCCCCACTCGGCGAGCAGTACTTC.

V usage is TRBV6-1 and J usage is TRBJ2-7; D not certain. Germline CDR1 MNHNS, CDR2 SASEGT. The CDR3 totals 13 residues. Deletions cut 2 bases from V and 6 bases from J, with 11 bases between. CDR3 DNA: TGTGCCAGCAGTGAAATTTCCGCCCGCGAGCAGTACTTC. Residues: CASSEISAREQYF.

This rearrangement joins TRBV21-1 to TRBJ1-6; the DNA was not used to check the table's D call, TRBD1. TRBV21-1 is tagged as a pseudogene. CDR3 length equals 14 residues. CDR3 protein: CASGPGQENSPLHF. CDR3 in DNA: TGTGCCAGCGGACCGGGACAGGAGAATTCACCCCTCCACTTT.

CDR3: CASSFTGSTYGYTF. The CDR3 DNA reads as TGTGCCAGCAGCTTCACAGGGTCGACCTATGGCTACACCTTC. The rearrangement uses TRBV14 and TRBJ1-2, with TRBD1 as a possible D gene (6 bases). The CDR3 runs to 14 residues. Trimming shortened V by 5 bases and J by 4 bases, and 14 bases separated the two germline ends. Germline lookup yields CDR1 SGHDN and CDR2 FVKESK.

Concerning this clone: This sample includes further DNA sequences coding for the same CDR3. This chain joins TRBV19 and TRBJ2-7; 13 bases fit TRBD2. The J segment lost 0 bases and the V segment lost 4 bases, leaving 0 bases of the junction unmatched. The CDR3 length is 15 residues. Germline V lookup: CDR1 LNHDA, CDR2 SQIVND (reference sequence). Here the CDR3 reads CASSRTSGSSYEQYF. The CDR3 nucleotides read TGTGCCAGTAGTAGGACTAGCGGGAGCTCCTACGAGCAGTACTTC.

CDR3 amino acids: CASSKTASGANVLTF. CDR3 bases: TGCGCCAGCAGCAAGACAGCGTCTGGGGCCAACGTCCTGACTTTC. V and J are TRBV5-1 and TRBJ2-6, with D possibly being TRBD1 (5 bases). V shed 4 bases and J shed 1 base, with 9 bases lying between them. There are 15 residues in the CDR3. Germline lookup yields CDR1 SGHRS and CDR2 YFSETQ.